The sequence of this T cell receptor (beta chain) was determined in a study of blood T cells in healthy people across ages. Whole-study results and caveats: Roughly linearly, TCR beta diversity per million T cells fell as age increased. Strong correlation was found linking TCR beta diversity to naive T cell percentage.

Germline values: CDR1 KGHSH, CDR2 LQKENI. The CDR3 is 13 amino acids. V gave up 4 bases and J gave up 6 bases, with 7 bases separating them. Using a J-beta primer mix together with a sample-barcoded 5' primer, a second PCR was run for about 6 to 11 cycles. Researchers report that a template-switch adaptor with 12 random nucleotides tagged each cDNA molecule. One entry per CDR3 protein results from TCRdb running MiXCR on the 5' RACE reads. The sample has approximately 600,000 distinct CDR3 sequences, about 54% seen once. Worth noting for this clonotype: Antigen specificity is unknown.

This chain joins TRBV18 and TRBJ1-6, with D hard to call. The sample comprised blood. This clonotype was obtained from a man aged 55 to 70 in good health. The CDR3: CASSLGSNSPLHF. The CDR3, as DNA: TGTGCCAGCTCACTTGGGTCTAATTCACCCCTCCACTTT.